The 8 T cell receptor beta chains listed next were all sequenced from one sample in a study of early T cells in non-severe SARS-CoV-2 infection (dated by TCRdb to the early 2020s). The library was obtained by 5' RACE. Reads for this sample came from a NextSeq 500. Starting from the raw public reads, TCRdb applied fastp trimming at Q25, assembled clones with MiXCR and retained in-frame beta chains. Entries are consolidated by CDR3 protein sequence, retaining the most common genes and DNA. The sample table contains more than 85,000 distinct CDR3 sequences; only one count was recorded for about an eighth of them. The ten biggest clones cover roughly 6.2% of the sample. The sample taken for sequencing was whole blood. All receptors come from an adult who was a healthcare worker with PCR-confirmed SARS-CoV-2 infection or an uninfected control (not recorded which).

This clonotype came up many times. The CDR3 spells CASSLVGQIIEQYF. CDR3 in DNA: TGTGCCAGCAGCTTGGTGGGACAGATCATCGAGCAGTACTTC. The V gene is TRBV5-8, the J gene TRBJ2-7; 7 bases align to TRBD1. With 0 bases clipped from V and 6 bases from J, the junction kept 6 bases outside the gene matches. The CDR3 has 14 amino acids. CDR1 SGHTS and CDR2 YDEGEE come from the germline V gene.

The rearrangement links TRBV24-1 to TRBJ2-2; D is undetermined. There are 19 residues in the CDR3. In germline, CDR1 is KGHDR, CDR2 SFDVKD. Trimming took 1 base from V and 0 from J, leaving 17 bases between them. The DNA for the CDR3 is TGTGCCACCAGTGATTTAGGCAGTCGAGGAGTCCCGAACACCGGGGAGCTGTTTTTT. Protein product: CATSDLGSRGVPNTGELFF.

The chain links TRBV6-1 to TRBJ1-1, with TRBD1 matching 7 bases. The germline gives CDR1 MNHNS, CDR2 SASEGT. The trim removed 2 bases at V and 5 bases at J, leaving 5 bases unmatched. The CDR3 runs to 14 residues. The CDR3: CASSERDRRTEAFF. The DNA of the CDR3 is TGTGCCAGCAGTGAAAGGGACAGAAGAACTGAAGCTTTCTTT.

This clonotype was detected many times. The rearrangement uses TRBV9 and TRBJ2-5; no clear D. Germline CDR1 and CDR2: SGDLS and YYNGEE. This CDR3 spans 17 amino acids. Trimming took off 0 bases at V and 1 base at J, with 16 bases between the two ends. DNA of the CDR3: TGTGCCAGCAGCGTAGGAGGATCCAGCGTTACCCAAGAGACCCAGTACTTC. It yields the protein CASSVGGSSVTQETQYF.

The chain couples TRBV28 to TRBJ2-1; a possible D gene is TRBD2 (6 bases). From germline, CDR1 is MDHEN and CDR2 SYDVKM. Trimming left V 8 bases short and J 8 bases short, with 13 bases between. This CDR3 is built from 12 residues. As DNA, the CDR3 is TGTGCCAGCTGCCGGGCGGGATATGAGCAGTTCTTC. This sequence encodes CASCRAGYEQFF.

This clonotype has ten or more counts. V usage is TRBV20-1 and J usage is TRBJ2-1, with D hard to call. The V end lost 6 bases, the J end lost 2 bases, and 11 bases lay between the germline ends. The CDR3 runs 13 residues. In germline, CDR1 is DFQATT, CDR2 SNEGSKA (reference sequence). The CDR3 loop is CSAPGPTYNEQFF. The CDR3 DNA is TGCAGTGCCCCGGGCCCCACCTACAATGAGCAGTTCTTC.

CDR3 sequence reads: CASSYSSWREPGNTIYF. For the CDR3, the DNA is TGTGCCAGCAGTTACTCGAGTTGGCGGGAGCCTGGAAACACCATATATTTT. The rearrangement joins TRBV6-5 to TRBJ1-3; D gene uncertain. CDR3 length: 17 residues. Germline lookup yields CDR1 MNHEY and CDR2 SVGAGI. The germline V and J ends were trimmed by 0 bases and 2 bases, with 14 bases remaining between them.

This clonotype was counted between two and nine times. The chain recombines TRBV28 with TRBJ2-1, with TRBD2 matching 7 bases. CDR1 and CDR2 from the germline V gene are MDHEN and SYDVKM. Germline trimming cut 2 bases from V and 7 bases from J; bases unmatched to any gene: 14. The CDR3 has 17 amino acids. Written as DNA, the CDR3 is TGTGCCAGCAGTTTACCGATCGGGGCGGGAGAGAGAAATGAGCAGTTCTTC. Protein: CASSLPIGAGERNEQFF.